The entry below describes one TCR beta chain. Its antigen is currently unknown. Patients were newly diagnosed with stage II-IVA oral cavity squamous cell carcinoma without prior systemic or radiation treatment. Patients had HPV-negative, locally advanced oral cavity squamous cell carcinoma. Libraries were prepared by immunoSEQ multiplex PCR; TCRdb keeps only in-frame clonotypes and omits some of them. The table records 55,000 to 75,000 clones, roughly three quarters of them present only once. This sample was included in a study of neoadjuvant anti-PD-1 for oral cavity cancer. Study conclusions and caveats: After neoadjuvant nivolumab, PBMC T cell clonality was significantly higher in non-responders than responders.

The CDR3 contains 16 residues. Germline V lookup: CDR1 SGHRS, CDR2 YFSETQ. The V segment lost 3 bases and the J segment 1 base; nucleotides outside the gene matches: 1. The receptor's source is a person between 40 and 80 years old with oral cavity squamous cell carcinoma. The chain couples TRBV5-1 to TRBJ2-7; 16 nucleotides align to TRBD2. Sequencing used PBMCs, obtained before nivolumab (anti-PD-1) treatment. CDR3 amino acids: CASSWGLAGGSYEQYF. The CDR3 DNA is TGCGCCAGCAGCTGGGGACTAGCGGGAGGGTCCTACGAGCAGTACTTC. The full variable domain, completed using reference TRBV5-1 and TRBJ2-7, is KAGVTQTPRYLIKTRGQQVTLSCSPISGHRSVSWYQQTPGQGLQFLFEYFSETQRNKGNFPGRFSGRQFSNSRSEMNVSTLELGDSALYLCASSWGLAGGSYEQYFGPGTRLTVT.